This T cell receptor beta chain originates from a study of blood T cells in healthy people across ages. Isolation per sample recovered at least 7 million PBMCs. Primed by a sample-barcoded 5' primer and a J-beta primer mix, a second PCR proceeded for 7 to 11 cycles. From the 5' RACE reads, TCRdb called clonotypes with MiXCR, one entry per CDR3 protein. Among about 630,000 distinct CDR3 sequences listed, 20% to 25% were seen once. The CDR3 length is 14 residues. The germline V gene has CDR1 MGHRA and CDR2 YSYEKL. The rearrangement uses TRBV4-1 and TRBJ2-5; D remains ambiguous. Matching the DNA end better, TRBJ2-7 makes the J call doubtful. The specimen was blood. This sequence originates from a man between 65 and 80 years old in good health. CDR3 DNA sequence: TGCGCCAGCAGCCAAGAGGCAAGGGCCTACGAGCAGTACTTC. This encodes CASSQEARAYEQYF.